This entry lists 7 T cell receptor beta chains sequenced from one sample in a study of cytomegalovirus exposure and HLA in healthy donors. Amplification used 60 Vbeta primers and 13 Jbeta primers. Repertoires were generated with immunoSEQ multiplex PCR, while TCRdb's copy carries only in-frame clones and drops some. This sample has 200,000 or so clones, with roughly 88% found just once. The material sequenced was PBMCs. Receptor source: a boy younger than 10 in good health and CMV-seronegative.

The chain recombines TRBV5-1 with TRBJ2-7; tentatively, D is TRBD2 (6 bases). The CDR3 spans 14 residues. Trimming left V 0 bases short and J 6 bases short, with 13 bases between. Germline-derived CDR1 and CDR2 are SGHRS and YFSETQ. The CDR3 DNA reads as TGCGCCAGCAGCTTGGGAAGGGTCGGGGGCGAGCAGTACTTC. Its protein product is CASSLGRVGGEQYF.

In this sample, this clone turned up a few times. CDR3 sequence (DNA): TGTGCCAGCAGCGAGTACGAGCAGTACTTC. Translation gives CASSEYEQYF. The chain joins TRBV28 to TRBJ2-7; unclear D gene. V was pared by 6 bases and J by 4 bases, with 4 bases between. The CDR3 consists of 10 residues. Looked up from germline, CDR1 is MDHEN and CDR2 is SYDVKM.

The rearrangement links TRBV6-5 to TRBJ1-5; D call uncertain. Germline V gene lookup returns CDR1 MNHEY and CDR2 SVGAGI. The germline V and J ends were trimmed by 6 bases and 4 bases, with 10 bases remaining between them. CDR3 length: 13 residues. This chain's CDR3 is CASSPLTNQPQHF. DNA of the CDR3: TGTGCCAGCAGCCCCCTGACTAATCAGCCCCAGCATTTT.

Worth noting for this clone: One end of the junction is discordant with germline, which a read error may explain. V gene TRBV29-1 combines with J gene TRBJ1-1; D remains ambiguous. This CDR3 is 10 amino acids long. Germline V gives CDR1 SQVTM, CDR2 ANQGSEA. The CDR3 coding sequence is TGCAGCGTCCGGGAAATTTCCCTCACTTTT. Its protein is CSVREISLTF.

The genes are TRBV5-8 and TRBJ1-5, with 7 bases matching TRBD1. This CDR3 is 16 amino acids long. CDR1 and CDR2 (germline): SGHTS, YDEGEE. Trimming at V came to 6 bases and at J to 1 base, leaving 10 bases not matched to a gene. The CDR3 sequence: CASTFAPGQSNQPQHF. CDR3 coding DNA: TGTGCCAGCACTTTCGCGCCGGGACAGAGCAATCAGCCCCAGCATTTT.

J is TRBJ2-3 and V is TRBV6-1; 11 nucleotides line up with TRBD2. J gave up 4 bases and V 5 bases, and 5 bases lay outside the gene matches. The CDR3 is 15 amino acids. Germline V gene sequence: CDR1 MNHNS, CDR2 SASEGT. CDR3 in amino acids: CASSLTSGSADTQYF. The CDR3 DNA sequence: TGTGCCAGCAGTTTAACTAGCGGGAGTGCAGATACGCAGTATTTT.

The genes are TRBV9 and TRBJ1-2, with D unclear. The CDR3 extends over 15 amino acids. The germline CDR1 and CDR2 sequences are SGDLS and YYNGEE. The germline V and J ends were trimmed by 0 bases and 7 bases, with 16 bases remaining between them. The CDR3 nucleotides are TGTGCCAGCAGCGTAGATCGAGGCGGATCGGCTGGCTACACCTTC. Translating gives CASSVDRGGSAGYTF. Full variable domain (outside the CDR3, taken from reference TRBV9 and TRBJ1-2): DSGVTQTPKHLITATGQRVTLRCSPRSGDLSVYWYQQSLDQGLQFLIQYYNGEERAKGNILERFSAQQFPDLHSELNLSSLELGDSALYFCASSVDRGGSAGYTFGSGTRLTVV.